This TCR beta chain was documented in a study of blood T cell repertoires in COVID-19. Using immunoSEQ multiplex PCR, the repertoire was profiled, and TCRdb retains in-frame clones only, with some absent. The sample carries 200,000 to 250,000 clones, 80% to 90% recorded once. V dropped 6 bases and J dropped 8 bases, with 19 bases sitting between them. CDR1 and CDR2 (germline): MDHEN, SYDVKM. The CDR3 spans 14 residues. This chain joins TRBV28 and TRBJ1-2, with D unclear. This TCR came from a man aged 60 to 69 who had recovered from COVID-19. Sequenced material: peripheral blood. CDR3 sequence (DNA): TGTGCCAGCAGCACCCCCGGTACCCGCTTGGGCTACACCTTC. It yields the protein CASSTPGTRLGYTF.